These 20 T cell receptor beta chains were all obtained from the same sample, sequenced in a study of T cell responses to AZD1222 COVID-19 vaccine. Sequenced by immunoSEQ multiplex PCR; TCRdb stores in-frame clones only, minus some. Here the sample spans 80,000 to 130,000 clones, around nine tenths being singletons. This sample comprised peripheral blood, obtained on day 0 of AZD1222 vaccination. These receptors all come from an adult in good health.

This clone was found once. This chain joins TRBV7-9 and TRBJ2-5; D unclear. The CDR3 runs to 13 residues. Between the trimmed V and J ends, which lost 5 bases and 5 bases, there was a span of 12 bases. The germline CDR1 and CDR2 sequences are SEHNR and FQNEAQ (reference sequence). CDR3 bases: TGTGCCAGCAGCCTAATGCCCGAGGAGACCCAGTACTTC. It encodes CASSLMPEETQYF.

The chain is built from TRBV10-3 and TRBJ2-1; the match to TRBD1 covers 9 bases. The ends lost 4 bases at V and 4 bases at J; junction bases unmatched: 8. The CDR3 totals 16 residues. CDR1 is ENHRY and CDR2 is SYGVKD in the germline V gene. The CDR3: CAISAGVGQGYNEQFF. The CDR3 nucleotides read TGTGCCATCAGTGCCGGGGTGGGACAGGGTTACAATGAGCAGTTCTTC.

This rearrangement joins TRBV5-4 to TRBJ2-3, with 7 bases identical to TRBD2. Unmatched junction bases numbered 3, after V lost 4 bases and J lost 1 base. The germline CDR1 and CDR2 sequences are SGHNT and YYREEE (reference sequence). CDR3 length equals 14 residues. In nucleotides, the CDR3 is TGTGCCAGCAGCCCTCGGGGGGGCACAGATACGCAGTATTTT. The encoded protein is CASSPRGGTDTQYF.

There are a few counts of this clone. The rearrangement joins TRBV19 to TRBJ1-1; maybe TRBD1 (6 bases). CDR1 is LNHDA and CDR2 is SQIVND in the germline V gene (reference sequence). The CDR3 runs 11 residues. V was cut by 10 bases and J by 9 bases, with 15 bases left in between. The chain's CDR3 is CATRRGQQAFF. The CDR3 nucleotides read TGTGCCACCCGCCGGGGGCAGCAAGCTTTCTTT.

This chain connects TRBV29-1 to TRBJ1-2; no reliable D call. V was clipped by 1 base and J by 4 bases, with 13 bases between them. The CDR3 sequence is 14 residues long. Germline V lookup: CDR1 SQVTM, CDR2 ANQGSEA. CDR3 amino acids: CSVEGRSESYGYTF. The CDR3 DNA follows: TGCAGCGTTGAAGGACGGTCTGAAAGCTATGGCTACACCTTC.

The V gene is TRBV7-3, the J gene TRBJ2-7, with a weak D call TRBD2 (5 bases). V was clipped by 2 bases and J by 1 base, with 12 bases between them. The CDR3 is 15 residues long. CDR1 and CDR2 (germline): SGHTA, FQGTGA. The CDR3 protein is CASSLYGRGSYEQYF. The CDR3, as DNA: TGTGCCAGCAGCTTATACGGACGGGGATCCTACGAGCAGTACTTC.

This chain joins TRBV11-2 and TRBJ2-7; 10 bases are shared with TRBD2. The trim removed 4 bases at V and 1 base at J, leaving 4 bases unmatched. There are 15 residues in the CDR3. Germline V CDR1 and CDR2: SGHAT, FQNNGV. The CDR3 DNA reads TGTGCCAGCAGCTCCTCTAGCGGGAGTTCCTACGAGCAGTACTTC. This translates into CASSSSSGSSYEQYF.

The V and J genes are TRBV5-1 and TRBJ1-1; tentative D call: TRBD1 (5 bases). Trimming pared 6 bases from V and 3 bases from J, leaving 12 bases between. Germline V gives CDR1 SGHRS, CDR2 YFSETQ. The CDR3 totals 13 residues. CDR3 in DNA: TGCGCCAGCACATTGACAGCTGACACTGAAGCTTTCTTT. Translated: CASTLTADTEAFF.

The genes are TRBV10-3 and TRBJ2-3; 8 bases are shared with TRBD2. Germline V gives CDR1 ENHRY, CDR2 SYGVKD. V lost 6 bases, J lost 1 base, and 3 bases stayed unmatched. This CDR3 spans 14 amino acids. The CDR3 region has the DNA TGTGCCATCAGGTCACTAGCGGGCACAGATACGCAGTATTTT. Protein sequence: CAIRSLAGTDTQYF.

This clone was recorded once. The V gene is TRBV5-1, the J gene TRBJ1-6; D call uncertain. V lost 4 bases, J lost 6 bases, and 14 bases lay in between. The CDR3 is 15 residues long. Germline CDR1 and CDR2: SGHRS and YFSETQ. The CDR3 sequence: CASSLTYTVNSPLHF. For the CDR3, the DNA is TGCGCCAGCAGCCTGACTTACACAGTTAATTCACCCCTCCACTTT.

The CDR3 DNA follows: TGTGCCAGCAGCTCGGTAGCGGGGGGGTACACCGGGGAGCTGTTTTTT. This encodes CASSSVAGGYTGELFF. The chain links TRBV5-4 to TRBJ2-2; TRBD2 matches 11 bases. The CDR3 totals 16 residues. Germline V gene lookup returns CDR1 SGHNT and CDR2 YYREEE (reference sequence). V lost 3 bases and J lost 3; bases outside the gene matches: 4.

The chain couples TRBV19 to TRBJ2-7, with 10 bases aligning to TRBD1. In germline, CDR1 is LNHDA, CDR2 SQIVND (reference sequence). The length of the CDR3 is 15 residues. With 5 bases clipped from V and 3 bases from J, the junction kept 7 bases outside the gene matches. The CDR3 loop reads CASSLTGTGVYEQYF. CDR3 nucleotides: TGTGCCAGTAGTTTAACCGGGACAGGGGTCTACGAGCAGTACTTC.

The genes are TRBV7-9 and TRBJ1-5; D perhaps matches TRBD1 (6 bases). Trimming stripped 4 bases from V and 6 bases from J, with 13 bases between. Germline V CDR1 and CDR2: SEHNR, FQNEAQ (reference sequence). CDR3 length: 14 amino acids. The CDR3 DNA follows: TGTGCCAGCAGCTCAACAGGGTCGTCTCAGCCCCAGCATTTT. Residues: CASSSTGSSQPQHF.

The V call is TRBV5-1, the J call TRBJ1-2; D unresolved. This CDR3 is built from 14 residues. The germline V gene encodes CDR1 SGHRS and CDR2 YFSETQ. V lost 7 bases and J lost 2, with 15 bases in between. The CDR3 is CASAPEGSNYGYTF. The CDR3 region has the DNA TGCGCCAGCGCCCCCGAGGGCAGCAACTATGGCTACACCTTC.

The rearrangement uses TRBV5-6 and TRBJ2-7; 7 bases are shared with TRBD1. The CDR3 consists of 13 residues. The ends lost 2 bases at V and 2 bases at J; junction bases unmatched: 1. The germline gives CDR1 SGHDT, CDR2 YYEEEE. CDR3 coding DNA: TGTGCCAGCAGCTTACAGGGGCCCTACGAGCAGTACTTC. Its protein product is CASSLQGPYEQYF.

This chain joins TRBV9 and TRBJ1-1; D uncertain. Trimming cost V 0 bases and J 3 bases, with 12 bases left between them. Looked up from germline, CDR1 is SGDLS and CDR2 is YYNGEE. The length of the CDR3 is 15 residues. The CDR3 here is CASSVGVGSDTEAFF. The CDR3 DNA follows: TGTGCCAGCAGCGTAGGTGTGGGATCGGACACTGAAGCTTTCTTT.

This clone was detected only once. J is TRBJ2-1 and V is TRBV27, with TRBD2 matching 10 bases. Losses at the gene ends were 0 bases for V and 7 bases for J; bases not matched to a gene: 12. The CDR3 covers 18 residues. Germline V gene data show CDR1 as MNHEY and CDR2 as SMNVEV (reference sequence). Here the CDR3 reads CASSLSGWLAGDPNEQFF. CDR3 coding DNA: TGTGCCAGCAGTTTATCTGGGTGGCTAGCGGGGGATCCTAATGAGCAGTTCTTC.

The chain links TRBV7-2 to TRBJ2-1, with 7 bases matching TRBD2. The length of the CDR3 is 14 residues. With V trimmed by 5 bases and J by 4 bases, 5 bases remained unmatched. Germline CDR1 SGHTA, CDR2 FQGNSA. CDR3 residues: CASSPRRGYNEQFF. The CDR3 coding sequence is TGTGCCAGCAGCCCCCGGCGGGGGTACAATGAGCAGTTCTTC.

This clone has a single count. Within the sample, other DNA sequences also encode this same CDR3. In nucleotides, the CDR3 is TGCGCCAGCAGCCTCGACGGCTCTGGAAACACCATATATTTT. It specifies CASSLDGSGNTIYF. The chain couples TRBV5-1 to TRBJ1-3; D gene unclear. The CDR3 has 14 amino acids. Trimming removed 4 bases from V and 0 bases from J, with 8 bases in between. From germline, CDR1 is SGHRS and CDR2 YFSETQ.

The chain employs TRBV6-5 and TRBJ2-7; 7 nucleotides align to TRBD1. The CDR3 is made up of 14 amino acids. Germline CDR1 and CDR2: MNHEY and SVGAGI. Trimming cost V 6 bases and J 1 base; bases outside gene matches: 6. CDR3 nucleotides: TGTGCCAGCAGCGAGGGGGCTGGATCCTACGAGCAGTACTTC. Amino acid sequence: CASSEGAGSYEQYF.